This passage covers 22 T cell receptor beta chains from one sample sequenced in a study of neoadjuvant anti-PD-1 for oral cavity cancer. The assay was immunoSEQ multiplex PCR, and TCRdb's table has in-frame clones only and misses some. Of 72,000 or so clones in the sample, around 88% were seen once. Sample: PBMCs, taken before nivolumab (anti-PD-1) treatment. The source of these receptors is a person aged 40-85 years with oral cavity squamous cell carcinoma.

This clone was counted between two and nine times. The genes are TRBV19 and TRBJ1-4; D ambiguous. From germline, CDR1 is LNHDA and CDR2 SQIVND (reference sequence). Trimming stripped 6 bases from V and 8 bases from J, with 13 bases between. The CDR3 consists of 13 residues. For the CDR3, the DNA is TGTGCCAGTAGCCAATGGGGTGAAGAAAAACTGTTTTTT. Translating gives CASSQWGEEKLFF. Together with reference TRBV19 and TRBJ1-4, the CDR3 gives the full variable domain: DGGITQSPKYLFRKEGQNVTLSCEQNLNHDAMYWYRQDPGQGLRLIYYSQIVNDFQKGDIAEGYSVSREKKESFPLTVTSAQKNPTAFYLCASSQWGEEKLFFGSGTQLSVL.

V usage is TRBV6-4 and J usage is TRBJ2-2; no definite D call. V lost 3 bases and J lost 9, with 14 bases in between. CDR3 length: 14 residues. Per germline, CDR1 MRHNA and CDR2 SNTAGT. In DNA, the CDR3 is TGTGCCAGCAGTGATGACTCACTTACCCGGGAGCTGTTTTTT. Protein product: CASSDDSLTRELFF.

The chain is built from TRBV5-4 and TRBJ1-1; 7 bases are shared with TRBD1. Germline trimming cut 4 bases from V and 8 bases from J; bases unmatched to any gene: 11. Germline V gives CDR1 SGHNT, CDR2 YYREEE (reference sequence). The CDR3 is 14 residues long. CDR3 sequence: CASSAFGTAREAFF. Written as DNA, the CDR3 is TGTGCCAGCAGCGCATTTGGGACAGCACGAGAAGCTTTCTTT.

This clone was observed a handful of times. The gene calls are TRBV7-9 and TRBJ2-1; 9 bases are a match to TRBD1. Germline trimming cut 5 bases from V and 9 bases from J; bases unmatched to any gene: 14. The CDR3 loop spans 16 amino acids. Germline assignment: CDR1 SEHNR and CDR2 FQNEAQ (reference sequence). CDR3 bases: TGTGCCAGCAGCACACGTCCCGGGACAGGGACGGGTGAGCAGTTCTTC. Amino acids: CASSTRPGTGTGEQFF.

The chain joins TRBV4-1 to TRBJ2-7, with 9 bases matching TRBD2. Trimming took 4 bases from V and 4 from J; bases not matched to a gene: 14. Germline CDR1 is MGHRA and CDR2 is YSYEKL. This CDR3 comprises 17 residues. The DNA of the CDR3 is TGCGCCAGCAGCCGATCCCAATCCGGACTAGCGATTTACGAGCAGTACTTC. Protein: CASSRSQSGLAIYEQYF.

The chain has TRBV4-1 and TRBJ2-2; no definite D call. Trimming took 3 bases from V and 0 from J, leaving 14 bases between them. CDR3 length: 17 amino acids. CDR1 and CDR2 from the germline V gene are MGHRA and YSYEKL. The CDR3 DNA reads TGCGCCAGCAGCCACCCACGCGTGGCCGCGAACACCGGGGAGCTGTTTTTT. Protein sequence: CASSHPRVAANTGELFF.

V and J are TRBV6-1 and TRBJ1-4, with TRBD1 identical over 11 bases. Germline trimming cut 6 bases from V and 5 bases from J; bases unmatched to any gene: 2. Germline V gene sequence: CDR1 MNHNS, CDR2 SASEGT. This CDR3 has 14 amino acids. The CDR3 loop is CASRGTGGNEKLFF. The CDR3, as DNA: TGTGCCAGCAGAGGGACAGGGGGGAATGAAAAACTGTTTTTT.

The chain carries TRBV5-6 and TRBJ1-1; unclear D gene. V lost 0 bases and J lost 7, with 4 bases in between. The V gene's germline CDR1 is SGHDT and CDR2 YYEEEE. The CDR3 is 11 residues long. The CDR3 protein is CASSLAREAFF. The CDR3 DNA is TGTGCCAGCAGCTTGGCCCGTGAAGCTTTCTTT.

V usage is TRBV2 and J usage is TRBJ2-7; D is perhaps TRBD1 (5 bases). This CDR3 region has 14 residues. Trimming shortened V by 7 bases and J by 0 bases, and 13 bases separated the two germline ends. CDR1 SNHLY and CDR2 FYNNEI come from the germline V gene. The CDR3 reads CASKGLINSYEQYF. The CDR3 coding sequence is TGTGCCAGCAAGGGGCTTATTAACTCCTACGAGCAGTACTTC.

The chain carries TRBV19 and TRBJ2-7, with D possibly matching TRBD2 (6 bases). Trimming removed 2 bases from V and 4 bases from J, with 15 bases in between. From germline, CDR1 is LNHDA and CDR2 SQIVND (reference sequence). The CDR3 is 15 residues long. Written as DNA, the CDR3 is TGTGCCAGTAGTATATCGGCGGGGAAGGGGTACGAGCAGTACTTC. Its protein product is CASSISAGKGYEQYF. Based on the CDR3 plus reference TRBV19 and TRBJ2-7, the full variable domain is DGGITQSPKYLFRKEGQNVTLSCEQNLNHDAMYWYRQDPGQGLRLIYYSQIVNDFQKGDIAEGYSVSREKKESFPLTVTSAQKNPTAFYLCASSISAGKGYEQYFGPGTRLTVT.

The CDR3 DNA reads as TGTGCCAGCAGTCCCGGTTCGAACACCGGGGAGCTGTTTTTT. Its protein is CASSPGSNTGELFF. The chain has TRBV2 and TRBJ2-2, with D unresolved. The CDR3 has 14 amino acids. Trimming cost V 5 bases and J 0 bases, with 7 bases left between them. CDR1 and CDR2 from the germline V gene are SNHLY and FYNNEI. Full variable domain (rest looked up from reference TRBV2 and TRBJ2-2): EPEVTQTPSHQVTQMGQEVILRCVPISNHLYFYWYRQILGQKVEFLVSFYNNEISEKSEIFDDQFSVERPDGSNFTLKIRSTKLEDSAMYFCASSPGSNTGELFFGEGSRLTVL.

J is TRBJ1-3 and V is TRBV11-2; no reliable D call. Germline loops: CDR1 SGHAT, CDR2 FQNNGV. V lost 2 bases, J lost 3 bases, and 5 bases lay in between. This CDR3 has 13 residues. CDR3 sequence reads: CASSLTGGNTIYF. The CDR3 DNA follows: TGTGCCAGCAGCTTAACGGGTGGAAACACCATATATTTT.

The V and J genes are TRBV30 and TRBJ2-7; the D gene is possibly TRBD1 (6 bases). Trimming cost V 3 bases and J 3 bases, with 27 bases left between them. CDR1 GTSNPN and CDR2 SVGIG come from the germline V gene (reference sequence). The CDR3 contains 18 residues. The CDR3 sequence is CAWRPGGRGYNWIYEQYF. The CDR3 DNA reads as TGTGCCTGGAGACCAGGAGGCAGGGGCTATAATTGGATCTACGAGCAGTACTTC.

V and J are TRBV6-6 and TRBJ2-7, with a tentative D call TRBD2 (6 bases). Trimming took 7 bases from V and 2 from J, leaving 15 bases between them. CDR3 length: 14 residues. Germline V CDR1 and CDR2: MNHNY, SVGAGI (reference sequence). CDR3 nucleotides: TGTGCCAGCACCGAGCGGGCGGAAGCCTACGAGCAGTACTTC. This codes for CASTERAEAYEQYF.

In its sample, this clone was seen once. The chain uses TRBV7-9 and TRBJ1-2, with D possibly matching TRBD1 (5 bases). The germline V gene has CDR1 SEHNR and CDR2 FQNEAQ (reference sequence). CDR3 length: 15 residues. V shed 1 base and J shed 2 bases, with 11 bases lying between them. The CDR3 loop is CASSLEDPGNYGYTF. The CDR3 region has the DNA TGTGCCAGCAGCTTAGAGGATCCAGGGAACTATGGCTACACCTTC. The variable domain in full, completed from reference TRBV7-9 and TRBJ1-2, reads DTGVSQNPRHKITKRGQNVTFRCDPISEHNRLYWYRQTLGQGPEFLTYFQNEAQLEKSRLLSDRFSAERPKGSFSTLEIQRTEQGDSAMYLCASSLEDPGNYGYTFGSGTRLTVV.

This chain connects TRBV27 to TRBJ1-2, with D possibly TRBD1 on 6 matching bases. V gave up 3 bases and J gave up 1 base, with 6 bases separating them. The CDR3 loop spans 13 amino acids. CDR1 and CDR2 from the germline V gene are MNHEY and SMNVEV (reference sequence). The CDR3: CASSFRGNYGYTF. The CDR3 DNA reads TGTGCCAGCAGTTTCAGGGGTAACTATGGCTACACCTTC.

The genes are TRBV27 and TRBJ2-3, with 12 bases aligning to TRBD1. Germline values: CDR1 MNHEY, CDR2 SMNVEV (reference sequence). The V segment lost 1 base and the J segment 4 bases; nucleotides outside the gene matches: 6. CDR3 length: 17 residues. The CDR3 protein is CASSLFGTGGASDTQYF. CDR3 nucleotides: TGTGCCAGCAGTTTATTCGGGACAGGGGGCGCCTCAGATACGCAGTATTTT.

The rearrangement uses TRBV7-9 and TRBJ2-3; 13 bases map to TRBD2. V lost 5 bases to trimming and J lost 2 bases; unmatched junction nucleotides: 4. The germline V gene has CDR1 SEHNR and CDR2 FQNEAQ (reference sequence). This CDR3 spans 16 amino acids. For the CDR3, the DNA is TGTGCCAGCAGCCCGGGGACTAGCGGGAACACAGATACGCAGTATTTT. Amino acid sequence: CASSPGTSGNTDTQYF. The complete variable domain, with remaining parts taken from reference TRBV7-9 and TRBJ2-3, reads DTGVSQNPRHKITKRGQNVTFRCDPISEHNRLYWYRQTLGQGPEFLTYFQNEAQLEKSRLLSDRFSAERPKGSFSTLEIQRTEQGDSAMYLCASSPGTSGNTDTQYFGPGTRLTVL.

DNA of the CDR3: TGTGCCAGCAGTGAAGGATTGAGGGGCGAGCAGTACTTC. Translating gives CASSEGLRGEQYF. J is TRBJ2-7 and V is TRBV6-1; D may match TRBD1 or TRBD2 (5 bases each). The V and J ends lost 1 base and 6 bases respectively, with 10 bases between them. Germline CDR1 is MNHNS and CDR2 is SASEGT. CDR3 size: 13 residues.

This chain links TRBV2 with TRBJ1-6; no clear D. The V gene lost 5 bases and the J gene lost 8 bases, with 16 bases spanning the gap. CDR3 size: 15 residues. Germline values: CDR1 SNHLY, CDR2 FYNNEI. The CDR3 bases are TGTGCCAGCAGTAGAAGGGCACTCCGAGATTCACCCCTCCACTTT. Residues: CASSRRALRDSPLHF.

The gene calls are TRBV7-8 and TRBJ1-2; D unresolved. V was pared by 3 bases and J by 4 bases, with 15 bases between. Per germline, CDR1 SGHVS and CDR2 FQNEAQ. CDR3 length: 15 residues. CDR3 residues: CASSLGPGLGYGYTF. The CDR3 DNA reads TGTGCCAGCAGCTTGGGCCCGGGCCTGGGCTATGGCTACACCTTC.

J is TRBJ2-7 and V is TRBV19; weak D call: TRBD1 (6 bases). This CDR3 has 13 residues. Germline-derived CDR1 and CDR2 are LNHDA and SQIVND (reference sequence). The V end lost 8 bases, the J end lost 2 bases, and 13 bases lay between the germline ends. CDR3 bases: TGTGCCAGTGGTCGAGGGGGACCCTACGAGCAGTACTTC. It translates to CASGRGGPYEQYF.